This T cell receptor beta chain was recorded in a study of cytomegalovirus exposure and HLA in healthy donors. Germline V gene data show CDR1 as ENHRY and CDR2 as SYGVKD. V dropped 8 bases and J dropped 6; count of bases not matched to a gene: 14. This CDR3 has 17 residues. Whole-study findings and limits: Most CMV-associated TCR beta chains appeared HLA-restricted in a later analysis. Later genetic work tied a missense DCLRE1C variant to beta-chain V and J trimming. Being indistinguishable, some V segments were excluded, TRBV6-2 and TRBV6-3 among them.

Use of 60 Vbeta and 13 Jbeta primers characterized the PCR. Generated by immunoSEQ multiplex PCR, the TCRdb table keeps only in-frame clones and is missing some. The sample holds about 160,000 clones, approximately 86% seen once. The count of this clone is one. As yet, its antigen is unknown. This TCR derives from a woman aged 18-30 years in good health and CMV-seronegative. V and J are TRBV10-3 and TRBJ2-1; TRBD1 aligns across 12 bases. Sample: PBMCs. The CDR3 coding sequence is TGTGCCATCGGACCGGGACAGGGGGCGAGGGAGGTCAATGAGCAGTTCTTC. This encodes CAIGPGQGAREVNEQFF.